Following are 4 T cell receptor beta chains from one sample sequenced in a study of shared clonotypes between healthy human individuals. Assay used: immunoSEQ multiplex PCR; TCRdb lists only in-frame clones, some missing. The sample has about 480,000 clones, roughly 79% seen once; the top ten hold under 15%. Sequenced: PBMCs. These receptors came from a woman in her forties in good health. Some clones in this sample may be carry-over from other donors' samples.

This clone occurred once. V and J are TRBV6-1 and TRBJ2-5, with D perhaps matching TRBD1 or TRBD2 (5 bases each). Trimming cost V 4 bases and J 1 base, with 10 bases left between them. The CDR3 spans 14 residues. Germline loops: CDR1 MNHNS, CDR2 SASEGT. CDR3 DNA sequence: TGTGCCAGCAGTGTGGGGGACCTCCAAGAGACCCAGTACTTC. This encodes CASSVGDLQETQYF.

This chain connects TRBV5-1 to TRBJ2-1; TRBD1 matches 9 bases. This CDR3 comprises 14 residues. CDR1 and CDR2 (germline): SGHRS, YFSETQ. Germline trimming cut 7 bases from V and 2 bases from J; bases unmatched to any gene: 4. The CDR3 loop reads CASFRDRAYNEQFF. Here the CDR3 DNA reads TGCGCCAGCTTCCGGGACAGGGCCTACAATGAGCAGTTCTTC.

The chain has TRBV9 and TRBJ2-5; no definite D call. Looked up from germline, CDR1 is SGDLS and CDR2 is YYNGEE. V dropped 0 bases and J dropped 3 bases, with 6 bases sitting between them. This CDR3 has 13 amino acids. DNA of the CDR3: TGTGCCAGCAGCGTAGAGACCGAAGAGACCCAGTACTTC. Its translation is CASSVETEETQYF.

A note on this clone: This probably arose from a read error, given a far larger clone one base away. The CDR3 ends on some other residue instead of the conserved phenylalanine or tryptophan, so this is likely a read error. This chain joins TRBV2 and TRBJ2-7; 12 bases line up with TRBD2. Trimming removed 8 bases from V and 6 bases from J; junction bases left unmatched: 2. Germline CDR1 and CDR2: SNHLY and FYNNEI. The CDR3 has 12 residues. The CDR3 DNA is TGTGCCAGCGGGGGACTAGCGGGCGAGCAGTACTTA. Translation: CASGGLAGEQYL.